The T cell receptor beta chain described here comes from a study of blood T cell repertoires in COVID-19. The CDR3 length is 15 residues. Per germline, CDR1 SNHLY and CDR2 FYNNEI. With V trimmed by 7 bases and J by 4 bases, 6 bases remained unmatched. The method was immunoSEQ multiplex PCR; TCRdb's version includes in-frame clones alone and lacks a portion of them. The sample consists of around 430,000 clones, about 87% of them appearing once. The sequence was obtained from a woman between 45 and 65 years old who had recovered from COVID-19. This sequence joins TRBV2 and TRBJ2-2; 10 bases match TRBD1. Sequences were obtained from PBMCs or T cells enriched from blood (not recorded which). DNA of the CDR3: TGTGCCAGCATCGCGGACAGGGGGGGCACCGGGGAGCTGTTTTTT. Protein product: CASIADRGGTGELFF.